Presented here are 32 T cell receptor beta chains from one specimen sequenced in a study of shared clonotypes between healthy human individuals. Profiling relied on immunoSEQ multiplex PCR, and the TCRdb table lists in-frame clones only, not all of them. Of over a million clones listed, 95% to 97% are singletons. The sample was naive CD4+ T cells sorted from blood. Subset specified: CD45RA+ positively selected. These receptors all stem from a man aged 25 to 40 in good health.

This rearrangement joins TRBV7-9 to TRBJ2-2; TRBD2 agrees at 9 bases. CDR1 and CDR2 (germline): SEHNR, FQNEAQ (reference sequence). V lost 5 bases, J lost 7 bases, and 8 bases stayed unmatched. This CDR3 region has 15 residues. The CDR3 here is CASSPSGITGGELFF. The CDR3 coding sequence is TGTGCCAGCAGCCCTAGCGGGATCACCGGCGGGGAGCTGTTTTTT.

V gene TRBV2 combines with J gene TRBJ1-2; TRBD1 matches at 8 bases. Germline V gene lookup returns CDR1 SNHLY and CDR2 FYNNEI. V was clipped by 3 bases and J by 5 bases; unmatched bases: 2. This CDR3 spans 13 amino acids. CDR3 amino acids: CASSETGEYGYTF. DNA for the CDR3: TGTGCCAGCAGTGAGACAGGGGAATATGGCTACACCTTC.

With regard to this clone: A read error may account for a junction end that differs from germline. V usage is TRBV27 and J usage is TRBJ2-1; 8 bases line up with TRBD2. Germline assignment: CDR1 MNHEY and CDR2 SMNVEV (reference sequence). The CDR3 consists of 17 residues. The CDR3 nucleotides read TGTGCCAGCAGCTTATTCGCGGGGGGAAGCTCCTACAATGAGCAGTTCTTC. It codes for CASSLFAGGSSYNEQFF.

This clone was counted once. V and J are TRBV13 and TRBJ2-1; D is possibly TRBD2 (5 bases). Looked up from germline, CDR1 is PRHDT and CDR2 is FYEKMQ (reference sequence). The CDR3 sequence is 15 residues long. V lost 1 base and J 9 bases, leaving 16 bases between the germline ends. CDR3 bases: TGTGCCAGCAGCTTAGACCGCACTAGAGGCCCTGAGCAGTTCTTC. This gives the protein CASSLDRTRGPEQFF.

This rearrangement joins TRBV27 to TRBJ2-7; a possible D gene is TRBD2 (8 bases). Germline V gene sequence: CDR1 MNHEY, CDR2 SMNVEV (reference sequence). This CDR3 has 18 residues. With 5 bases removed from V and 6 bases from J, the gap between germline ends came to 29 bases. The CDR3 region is CASSPGQVRSGRSPEQYF. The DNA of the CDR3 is TGTGCCAGCAGTCCAGGACAGGTTCGCAGCGGGAGAAGTCCCGAGCAGTACTTC.

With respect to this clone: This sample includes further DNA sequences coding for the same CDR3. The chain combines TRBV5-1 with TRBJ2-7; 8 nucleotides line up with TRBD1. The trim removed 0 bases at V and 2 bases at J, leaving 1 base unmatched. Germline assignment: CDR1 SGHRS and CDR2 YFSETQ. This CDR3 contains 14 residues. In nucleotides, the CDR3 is TGCGCCAGCAGCTTGGAACAGGGGGCCTACGAGCAGTACTTC. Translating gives CASSLEQGAYEQYF.

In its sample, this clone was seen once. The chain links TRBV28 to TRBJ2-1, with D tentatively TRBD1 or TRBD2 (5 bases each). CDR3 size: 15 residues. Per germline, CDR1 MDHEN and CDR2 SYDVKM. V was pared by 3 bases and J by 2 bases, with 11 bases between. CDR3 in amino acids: CASSLGDRTYNEQFF. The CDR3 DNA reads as TGTGCCAGCAGTTTGGGGGACCGGACCTACAATGAGCAGTTCTTC. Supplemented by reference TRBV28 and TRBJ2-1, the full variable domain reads DVKVTQSSRYLVKRTGEKVFLECVQDMDHENMFWYRQDPGLGLRLIYFSYDVKMKEKGDIPEGYSVSREKKERFSLILESASTNQTSMYLCASSLGDRTYNEQFFGPGTRLTVL.

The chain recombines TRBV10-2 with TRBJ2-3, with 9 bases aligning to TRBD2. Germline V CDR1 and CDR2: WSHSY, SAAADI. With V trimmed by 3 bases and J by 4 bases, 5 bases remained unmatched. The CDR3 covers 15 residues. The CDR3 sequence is CASSESLAGPDTQYF. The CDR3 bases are TGCGCCAGCAGTGAAAGTCTAGCGGGGCCAGATACGCAGTATTTT.

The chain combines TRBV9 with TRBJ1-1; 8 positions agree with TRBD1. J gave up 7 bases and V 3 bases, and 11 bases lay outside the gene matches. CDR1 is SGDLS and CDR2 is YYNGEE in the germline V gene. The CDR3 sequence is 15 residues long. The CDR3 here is CASSEGGQVPFEAFF. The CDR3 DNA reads TGTGCCAGCAGCGAGGGGGGACAGGTGCCATTTGAAGCTTTCTTT.

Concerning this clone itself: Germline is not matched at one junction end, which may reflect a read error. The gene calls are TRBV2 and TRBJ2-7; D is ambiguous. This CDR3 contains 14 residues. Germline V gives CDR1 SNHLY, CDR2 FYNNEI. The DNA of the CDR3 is TGTGCCAGCAGGGAAGTAGGCGGCTCCTACGAGCAGTACTTC. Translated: CASREVGGSYEQYF.

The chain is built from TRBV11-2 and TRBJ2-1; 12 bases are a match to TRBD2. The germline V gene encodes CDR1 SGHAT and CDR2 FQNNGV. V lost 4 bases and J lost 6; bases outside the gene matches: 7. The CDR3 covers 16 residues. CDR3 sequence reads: CASSSRATSGSNEQFF. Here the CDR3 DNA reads TGTGCCAGCAGCTCCAGAGCGACTAGCGGGAGCAATGAGCAGTTCTTC.

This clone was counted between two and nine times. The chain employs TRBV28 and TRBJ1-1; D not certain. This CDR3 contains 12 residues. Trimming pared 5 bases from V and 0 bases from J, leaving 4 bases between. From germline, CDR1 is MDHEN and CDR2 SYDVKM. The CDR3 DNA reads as TGTGCCAGCAGTGAAATGAACACTGAAGCTTTCTTT. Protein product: CASSEMNTEAFF.

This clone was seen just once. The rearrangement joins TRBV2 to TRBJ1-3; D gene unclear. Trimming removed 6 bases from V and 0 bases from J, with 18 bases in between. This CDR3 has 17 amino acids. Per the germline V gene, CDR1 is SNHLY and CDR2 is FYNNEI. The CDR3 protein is CASRGIEAGSSGNTIYF. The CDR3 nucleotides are TGTGCCAGCAGAGGGATCGAAGCAGGAAGCTCTGGAAACACCATATATTTT.

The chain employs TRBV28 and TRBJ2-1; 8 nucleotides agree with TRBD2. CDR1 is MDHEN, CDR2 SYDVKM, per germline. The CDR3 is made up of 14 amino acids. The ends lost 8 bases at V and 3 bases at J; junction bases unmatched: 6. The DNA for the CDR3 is TGTGCCAGCGGGGTAGCGGGGTACTACAATGAGCAGTTCTTC. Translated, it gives CASGVAGYYNEQFF.

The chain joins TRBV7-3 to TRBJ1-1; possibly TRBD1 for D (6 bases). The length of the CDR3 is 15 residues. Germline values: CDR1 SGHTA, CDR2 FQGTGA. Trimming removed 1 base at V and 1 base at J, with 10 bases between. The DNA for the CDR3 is TGTGCCAGCAGCTTAATCCCAGGGGCGAACACTGAAGCTTTCTTT. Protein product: CASSLIPGANTEAFF.

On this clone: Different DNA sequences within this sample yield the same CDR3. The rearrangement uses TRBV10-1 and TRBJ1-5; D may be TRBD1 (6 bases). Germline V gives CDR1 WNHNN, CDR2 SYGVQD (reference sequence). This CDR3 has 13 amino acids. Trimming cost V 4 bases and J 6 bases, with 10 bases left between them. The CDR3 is CASSAGVGQPQHF. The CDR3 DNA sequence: TGCGCCAGCAGTGCAGGGGTTGGTCAGCCCCAGCATTTT.

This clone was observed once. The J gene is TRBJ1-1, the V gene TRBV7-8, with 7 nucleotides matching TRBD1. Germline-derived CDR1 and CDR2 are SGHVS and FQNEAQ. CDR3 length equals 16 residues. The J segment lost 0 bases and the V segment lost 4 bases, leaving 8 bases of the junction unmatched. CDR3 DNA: TGTGCCAGCAGCTCCCCGACAGGGACGCTGAACACTGAAGCTTTCTTT. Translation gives CASSSPTGTLNTEAFF. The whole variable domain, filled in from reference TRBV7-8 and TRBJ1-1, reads GAGVSQSPRYKVAKRGQDVALRCDPISGHVSLFWYQQALGQGPEFLTYFQNEAQLDKSGLPSDRFFAERPEGSVSTLKIQRTQQEDSAVYLCASSSPTGTLNTEAFFGQGTRLTVV.

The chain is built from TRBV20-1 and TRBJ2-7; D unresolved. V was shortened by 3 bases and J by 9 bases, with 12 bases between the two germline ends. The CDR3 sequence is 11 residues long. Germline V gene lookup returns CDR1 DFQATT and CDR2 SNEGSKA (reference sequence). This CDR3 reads CSARLGAGQYF. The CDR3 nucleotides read TGCAGTGCTAGGTTAGGTGCAGGGCAGTACTTC.

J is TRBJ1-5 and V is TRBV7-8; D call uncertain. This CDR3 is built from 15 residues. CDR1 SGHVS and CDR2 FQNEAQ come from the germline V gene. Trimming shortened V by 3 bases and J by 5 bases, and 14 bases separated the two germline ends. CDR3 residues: CASSFGAGRDQPQHF. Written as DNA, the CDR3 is TGTGCCAGCAGCTTTGGCGCCGGAAGGGATCAGCCCCAGCATTTT.

CDR3 in amino acids: CAIRDSTEAFF. The CDR3 region has the DNA TGTGCCATCAGGGACAGCACTGAAGCTTTCTTT. The chain has TRBV10-3 and TRBJ1-1; D is possibly TRBD1 (6 bases). Germline V gene sequence: CDR1 ENHRY, CDR2 SYGVKD. The CDR3 consists of 11 residues. V gave up 6 bases and J gave up 4 bases, with 6 bases separating them.

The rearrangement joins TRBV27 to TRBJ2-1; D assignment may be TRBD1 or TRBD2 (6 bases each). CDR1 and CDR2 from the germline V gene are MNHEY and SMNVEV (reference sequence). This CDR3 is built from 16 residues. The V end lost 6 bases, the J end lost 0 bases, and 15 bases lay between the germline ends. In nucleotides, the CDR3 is TGTGCCAGCAGCGGGCAAGGAGGGGGCTCCTACAATGAGCAGTTCTTC. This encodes CASSGQGGGSYNEQFF.

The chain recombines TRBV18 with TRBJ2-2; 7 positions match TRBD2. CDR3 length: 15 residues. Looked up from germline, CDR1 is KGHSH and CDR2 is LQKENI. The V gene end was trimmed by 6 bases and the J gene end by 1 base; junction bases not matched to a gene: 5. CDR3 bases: TGTGCCAGCTCCCGAAGCGGGGTGAACACCGGGGAGCTGTTTTTT. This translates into CASSRSGVNTGELFF. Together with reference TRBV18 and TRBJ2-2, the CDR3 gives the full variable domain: NAGVMQNPRHLVRRRGQEARLRCSPMKGHSHVYWYRQLPEEGLKFMVYLQKENIIDESGMPKERFSAEFPKEGPSILRIQQVVRGDSAAYFCASSRSGVNTGELFFGEGSRLTVL.

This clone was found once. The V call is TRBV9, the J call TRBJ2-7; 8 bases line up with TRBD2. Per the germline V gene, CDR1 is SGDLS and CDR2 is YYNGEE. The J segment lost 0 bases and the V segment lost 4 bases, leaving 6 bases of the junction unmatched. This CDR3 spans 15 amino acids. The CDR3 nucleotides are TGTGCCAGCAGCAAAGGGCTAGCGGGCTCCTACGAGCAGTACTTC. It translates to CASSKGLAGSYEQYF.

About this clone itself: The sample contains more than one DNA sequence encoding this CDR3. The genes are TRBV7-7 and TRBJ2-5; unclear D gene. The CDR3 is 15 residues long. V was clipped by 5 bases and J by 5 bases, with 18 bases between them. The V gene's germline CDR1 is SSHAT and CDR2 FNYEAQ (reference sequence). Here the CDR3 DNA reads TGTGCCAGCAGCCCGAGCAGGAAAGTGGCTGAGACCCAGTACTTC. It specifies CASSPSRKVAETQYF. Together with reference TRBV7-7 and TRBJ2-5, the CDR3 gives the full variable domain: GAGVSQSPRYKVTKRGQDVTLRCDPISSHATLYWYQQALGQGPEFLTYFNYEAQPDKSGLPSDRFSAERPEGSISTLTIQRTEQRDSAMYRCASSPSRKVAETQYFGPGTRLLVL.

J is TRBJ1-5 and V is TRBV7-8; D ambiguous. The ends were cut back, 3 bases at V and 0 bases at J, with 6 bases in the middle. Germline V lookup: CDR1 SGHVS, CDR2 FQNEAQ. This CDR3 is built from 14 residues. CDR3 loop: CASSFGTSNQPQHF. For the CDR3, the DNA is TGTGCCAGCAGCTTCGGCACTAGCAATCAGCCCCAGCATTTT.

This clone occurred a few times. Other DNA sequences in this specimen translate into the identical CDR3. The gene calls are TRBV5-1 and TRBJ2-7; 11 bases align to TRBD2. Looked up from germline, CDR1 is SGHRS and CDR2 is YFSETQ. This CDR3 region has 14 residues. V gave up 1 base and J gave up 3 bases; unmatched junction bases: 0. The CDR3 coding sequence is TGCGCCAGCAGCTTGACTAGCGGGAGCTACGAGCAGTACTTC. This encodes CASSLTSGSYEQYF. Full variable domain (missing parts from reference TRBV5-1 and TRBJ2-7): KAGVTQTPRYLIKTRGQQVTLSCSPISGHRSVSWYQQTPGQGLQFLFEYFSETQRNKGNFPGRFSGRQFSNSRSEMNVSTLELGDSALYLCASSLTSGSYEQYFGPGTRLTVT.

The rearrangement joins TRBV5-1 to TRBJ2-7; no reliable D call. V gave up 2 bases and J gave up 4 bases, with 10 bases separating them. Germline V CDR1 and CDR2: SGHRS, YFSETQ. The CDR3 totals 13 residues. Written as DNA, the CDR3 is TGCGCCAGCAGCTTATCGCCCCTTTACGAGCAGTACTTC. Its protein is CASSLSPLYEQYF.

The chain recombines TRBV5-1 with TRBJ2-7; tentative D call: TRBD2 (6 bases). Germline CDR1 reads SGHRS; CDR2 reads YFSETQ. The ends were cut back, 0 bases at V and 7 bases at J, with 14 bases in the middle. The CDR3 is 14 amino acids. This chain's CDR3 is CASSLGGSGREQYF. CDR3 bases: TGCGCCAGCAGCTTGGGGGGCTCGGGGAGGGAGCAGTACTTC.

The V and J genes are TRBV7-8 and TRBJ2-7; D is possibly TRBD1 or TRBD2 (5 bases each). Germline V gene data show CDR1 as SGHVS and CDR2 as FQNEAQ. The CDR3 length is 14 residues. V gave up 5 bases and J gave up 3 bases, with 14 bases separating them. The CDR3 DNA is TGTGCCAGCAGCCTAAGTCGGGGCCTCTACGAGCAGTACTTC. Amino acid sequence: CASSLSRGLYEQYF.

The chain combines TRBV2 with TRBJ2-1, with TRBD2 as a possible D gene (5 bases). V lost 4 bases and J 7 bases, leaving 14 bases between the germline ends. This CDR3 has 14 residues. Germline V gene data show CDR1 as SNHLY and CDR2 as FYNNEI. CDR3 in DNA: TGTGCCAGCAGTGTCGGGAAGATTAATAATGAGCAGTTCTTC. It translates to CASSVGKINNEQFF.

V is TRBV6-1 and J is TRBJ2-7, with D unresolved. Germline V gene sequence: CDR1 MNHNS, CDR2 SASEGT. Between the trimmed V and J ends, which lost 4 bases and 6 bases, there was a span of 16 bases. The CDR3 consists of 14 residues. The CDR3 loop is CASSVLPQTAEQYF. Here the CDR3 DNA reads TGTGCCAGCAGTGTGTTACCGCAAACGGCCGAGCAGTACTTC.

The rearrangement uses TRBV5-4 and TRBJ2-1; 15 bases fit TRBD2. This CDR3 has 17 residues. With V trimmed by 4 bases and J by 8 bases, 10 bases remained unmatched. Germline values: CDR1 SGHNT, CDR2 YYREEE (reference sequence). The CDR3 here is CASSLGLAGGSDHEQFF. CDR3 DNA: TGTGCCAGCAGCCTAGGACTAGCGGGAGGGTCTGACCATGAGCAGTTCTTC. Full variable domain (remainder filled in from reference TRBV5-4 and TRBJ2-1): ETGVTQSPTHLIKTRGQQVTLRCSSQSGHNTVSWYQQALGQGPQFIFQYYREEENGRGNFPPRFSGLQFPNYSSELNVNALELDDSALYLCASSLGLAGGSDHEQFFGPGTRLTVL.